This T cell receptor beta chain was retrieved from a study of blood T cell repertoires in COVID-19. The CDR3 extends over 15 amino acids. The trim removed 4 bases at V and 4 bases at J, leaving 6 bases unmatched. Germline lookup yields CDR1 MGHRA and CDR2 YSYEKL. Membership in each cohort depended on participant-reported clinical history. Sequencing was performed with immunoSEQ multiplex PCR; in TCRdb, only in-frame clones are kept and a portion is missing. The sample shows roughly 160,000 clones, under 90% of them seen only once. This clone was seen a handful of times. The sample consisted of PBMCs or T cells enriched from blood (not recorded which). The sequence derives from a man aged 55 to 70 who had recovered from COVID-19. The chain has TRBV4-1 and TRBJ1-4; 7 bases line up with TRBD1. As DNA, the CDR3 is TGCGCCAGCAGCCCAGAGACAGGGCTTAATGAAAAACTGTTTTTT. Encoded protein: CASSPETGLNEKLFF.